This entry is about one TCR beta chain. The data were obtained in a study of T cell changes during pregnancy in multiple sclerosis. This table comes from immunoSEQ multiplex PCR, and its TCRdb copy is limited to in-frame clones, with some not included. The sample carries about 59,000 clones, 80% to 95% recorded once. This CDR3 has 16 amino acids. The V gene lost 3 bases and the J gene lost 2 bases, with 15 bases spanning the gap. Germline CDR1 SGHTA, CDR2 FQGTGA. The origin of this receptor is a female donor in good health, enrolled as a control in a pregnancy study. The chain links TRBV7-3 to TRBJ2-3; possible D gene TRBD2, 5 bases. The input for sequencing was peripheral blood, taken in the second trimester of pregnancy. In nucleotides, the CDR3 is TGTGCCAGCAGCTTTTCGCGAAGCGGTGTCACAGATACGCAGTATTTT. It codes for CASSFSRSGVTDTQYF.